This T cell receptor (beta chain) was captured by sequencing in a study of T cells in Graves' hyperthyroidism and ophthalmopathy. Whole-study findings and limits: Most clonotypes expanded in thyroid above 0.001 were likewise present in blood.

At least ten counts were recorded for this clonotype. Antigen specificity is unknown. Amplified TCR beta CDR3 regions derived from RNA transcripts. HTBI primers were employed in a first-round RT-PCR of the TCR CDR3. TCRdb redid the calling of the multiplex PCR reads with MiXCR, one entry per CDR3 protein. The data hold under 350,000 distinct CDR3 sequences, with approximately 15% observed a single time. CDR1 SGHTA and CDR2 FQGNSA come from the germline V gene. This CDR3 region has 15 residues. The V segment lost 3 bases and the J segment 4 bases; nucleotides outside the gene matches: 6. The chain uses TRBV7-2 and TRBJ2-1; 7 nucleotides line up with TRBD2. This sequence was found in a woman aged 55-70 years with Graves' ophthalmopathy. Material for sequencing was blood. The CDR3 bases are TGTGCCAGCAGCTTTACTAGCGCTAATTACAATGAGCAGTTCTTC. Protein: CASSFTSANYNEQFF. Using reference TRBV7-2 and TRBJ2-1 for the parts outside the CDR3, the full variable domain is GAGVSQSPSNKVTEKGKDVELRCDPISGHTALYWYRQSLGQGLEFLIYFQGNSAPDKSGLPSDRFSAERTGGSVSTLTIQRTQQEDSAVYLCASSFTSANYNEQFFGPGTRLTVL.